These 24 T cell receptor beta chains share one sample of origin, sequenced in a study of preoperative IRX-2 immunotherapy in early breast cancer. The data were produced by immunoSEQ multiplex PCR, yet TCRdb's version contains in-frame clones alone and is incomplete. The table has 25,000 to 30,000 clones, 85% to 90% seen once. Treatment described: preoperative locoregional IRX-2 cytokine immunotherapy. The specimen was obtained from a patient treated with IRX-2 immunotherapy. Receptors originate from a human donor with breast cancer.

The DNA of the CDR3 is TGTGCCAGCAGTTTGAGCGGCGGGAGGGAGAACTCCTACGAGCAGTACTTC. Translated: CASSLSGGRENSYEQYF. This chain connects TRBV27 to TRBJ2-7; 9 bases align to TRBD2. CDR3 length: 17 amino acids. CDR1 MNHEY and CDR2 SMNVEV come from the germline V gene (reference sequence). J gave up 0 bases and V 3 bases, and 9 bases lay outside the gene matches.

CDR3 sequence reads: CASSLATGSYGYTF. DNA of the CDR3: TGTGCCAGCAGCTTAGCGACCGGGTCCTATGGCTACACCTTC. The V gene is TRBV7-8, the J gene TRBJ1-2; D unclear. Germline V gene data show CDR1 as SGHVS and CDR2 as FQNEAQ. The CDR3 extends over 14 amino acids. V was cut by 0 bases and J by 4 bases, with 9 bases left in between.

This chain uses TRBV2 with TRBJ1-5; 10 bases are shared with TRBD1. This CDR3 spans 16 amino acids. Germline V CDR1 and CDR2: SNHLY, FYNNEI. V gave up 5 bases and J gave up 0 bases; unmatched junction bases: 4. The CDR3 region has the DNA TGTGCCAGCAGTTACGACAGGGGGCGTAGCAATCAGCCCCAGCATTTT. Encoded protein: CASSYDRGRSNQPQHF.

This chain joins TRBV7-9 and TRBJ1-1, with D hard to call. The CDR3 has 14 amino acids. V was shortened by 8 bases and J by 5 bases, with 18 bases between the two germline ends. Germline lookup yields CDR1 SEHNR and CDR2 FQNEAQ (reference sequence). The CDR3: CASGPPPRGTEAFF. The CDR3 nucleotides read TGTGCCAGCGGACCACCACCTCGAGGGACTGAAGCTTTCTTT.

The genes are TRBV10-1 and TRBJ2-7; D perhaps matches TRBD2 (6 bases). Trimming pared 4 bases from V and 2 bases from J, leaving 12 bases between. This CDR3 comprises 14 residues. Germline V gene lookup returns CDR1 WNHNN and CDR2 SYGVQD (reference sequence). Here the CDR3 DNA reads TGCGCCAGCAGTGTGGCTAGCGCGACCTACGAGCAGTACTTC. This translates into CASSVASATYEQYF.

The chain links TRBV6-5 to TRBJ1-1; D is undetermined. The CDR3 length is 11 residues. The germline V gene encodes CDR1 MNHEY and CDR2 SVGAGI. V lost 3 bases and J 8 bases, leaving 7 bases between the germline ends. In DNA, the CDR3 is TGTGCCAGCAGTTATTTCGGGGAAGCTTTCTTT. Protein: CASSYFGEAFF.

This chain uses TRBV5-1 with TRBJ1-6, with TRBD1 matching over 9 bases. CDR1 and CDR2 from the germline V gene are SGHRS and YFSETQ. The CDR3 loop spans 14 amino acids. V gave up 2 bases and J gave up 9 bases; unmatched junction bases: 3. The CDR3 here is CASSFGQGSSPLHF. CDR3 nucleotide sequence: TGCGCCAGCAGCTTCGGACAGGGGAGTTCACCCCTCCACTTT.

The rearrangement uses TRBV7-6 and TRBJ1-6; 7 nucleotides align to TRBD1. This CDR3 has 15 residues. Unmatched junction bases numbered 3, after V lost 2 bases and J lost 5 bases. Germline lookup yields CDR1 SGHVS and CDR2 FNYEAQ. The DNA for the CDR3 is TGTGCCAGCAGCTTAAGGGGGCATGATAATTCACCCCTCCACTTT. Translating gives CASSLRGHDNSPLHF.

V is TRBV18 and J is TRBJ2-7; TRBD2 might be the D (5 bases). Germline V CDR1 and CDR2: KGHSH, LQKENI. The CDR3 has 12 residues. Trimming took off 3 bases at V and 2 bases at J, with 5 bases between the two ends. The CDR3 spells CASSPEAYEQYF. The CDR3 coding sequence is TGTGCCAGCTCACCGGAGGCCTACGAGCAGTACTTC.

The chain combines TRBV30 with TRBJ2-4; D is unclear. The length of the CDR3 is 13 residues. Looked up from germline, CDR1 is GTSNPN and CDR2 is SVGIG (reference sequence). Trimming removed 5 bases at V and 0 bases at J, with 8 bases between. CDR3 sequence reads: CAWAGEAKNIQYF. The CDR3 DNA follows: TGTGCCTGGGCTGGTGAAGCCAAAAACATTCAGTACTTC.

This chain uses TRBV7-9 with TRBJ2-7, with TRBD1 matching 8 bases. Germline CDR1 SEHNR, CDR2 FQNEAQ (reference sequence). This CDR3 spans 14 amino acids. V was clipped by 3 bases and J by 5 bases; unmatched bases: 6. DNA of the CDR3: TGTGCCAGCAGCTTTAACAGGGGGACACACGAGCAGTACTTC. It specifies CASSFNRGTHEQYF.

This chain connects TRBV25-1 to TRBJ1-6, with a tentative D call TRBD1 (5 bases). Germline lookup yields CDR1 MGHDK and CDR2 SYGVNS. Trimming pared 7 bases from V and 6 bases from J, leaving 10 bases between. This CDR3 has 13 residues. The CDR3 sequence is CASIGVFNSPLHF. CDR3 coding DNA: TGTGCCAGCATAGGGGTCTTTAATTCACCCCTCCACTTT.

The gene calls are TRBV4-2 and TRBJ2-2, with a weak D call TRBD2 (5 bases). The CDR3 contains 15 residues. Trimming removed 0 bases from V and 0 bases from J, with 5 bases in between. CDR1 and CDR2 from the germline V gene are LGHNA and YNFKEQ. The CDR3, as DNA: TGTGCCAGCAGCCAAGAGCGGGCGAACACCGGGGAGCTGTTTTTT. Its protein product is CASSQERANTGELFF.

The gene calls are TRBV4-1 and TRBJ2-1; D may match TRBD1 or TRBD2 (7 bases each). Trimming stripped 2 bases from V and 0 bases from J, with 29 bases between. CDR1 is MGHRA, CDR2 YSYEKL, per germline. This CDR3 contains 22 residues. The CDR3 DNA reads as TGCGCCAGCAGCCAACCGCGAGGGGGCGGCAGGGGGGGCGGAAGCTCCTACAATGAGCAGTTCTTC. It translates to CASSQPRGGGRGGGSSYNEQFF.

The rearrangement links TRBV6-6 to TRBJ2-1; D is tentatively TRBD1 or TRBD2 (5 bases each). The germline gives CDR1 MNHNY, CDR2 SVGAGI (reference sequence). The CDR3 runs 12 residues. V shed 0 bases and J shed 15 bases, with 12 bases lying between them. Here the CDR3 reads CASSYSGSGGFF. The CDR3 bases are TGTGCCAGCAGTTACTCCGGGTCTGGGGGGTTCTTC.

The chain uses TRBV4-1 and TRBJ2-7; D remains unclear. There are 14 residues in the CDR3. V gave up 0 bases and J gave up 1 base, with 7 bases separating them. Per the germline V gene, CDR1 is MGHRA and CDR2 is YSYEKL. CDR3 coding DNA: TGCGCCAGCAGCCAAGATCACGGATCCTACGAGCAGTACTTC. This codes for CASSQDHGSYEQYF.

The rearrangement uses TRBV11-2 and TRBJ2-2; possibly TRBD2 for D (6 bases). The CDR3 has 15 residues. V shed 1 base and J shed 0 bases, with 6 bases lying between them. CDR1 and CDR2 from the germline V gene are SGHAT and FQNNGV. Here the CDR3 reads CASSLAGANTGELFF. CDR3 bases: TGTGCCAGCAGCTTAGCGGGAGCGAACACCGGGGAGCTGTTTTTT. Looking up the rest from reference TRBV11-2 and TRBJ2-2 gives the full variable domain: EAGVAQSPRYKIIEKRQSVAFWCNPISGHATLYWYQQILGQGPKLLIQFQNNGVVDDSQLPKDRFSAERLKGVDSTLKIQPAKLEDSAVYLCASSLAGANTGELFFGEGSRLTVL.

This sequence joins TRBV6-1 and TRBJ1-2, with D possibly being TRBD1 (6 bases). Trimming removed 6 bases at V and 8 bases at J, with 19 bases between. This CDR3 contains 14 residues. Germline loops: CDR1 MNHNS, CDR2 SASEGT. This CDR3 is CASRALQGSYGYTF. CDR3 in DNA: TGTGCCAGCAGAGCCCTACAGGGTTCGTACGGCTACACCTTC.

In this sample, this clone turned up a few times. The V gene is TRBV18, the J gene TRBJ2-3; the match to TRBD2 covers 9 bases. The CDR3 is 18 residues long. J was trimmed by 10 bases and V by 5 bases; bases with no gene match: 22. Germline assignment: CDR1 KGHSH and CDR2 LQKENI. The CDR3 sequence is CASSTMGAEREVSGAQYF. The CDR3 DNA reads TGTGCCAGCTCAACGATGGGAGCGGAGCGGGAGGTCTCCGGGGCGCAGTATTTT.

To note about this clone: Different DNA sequences within this sample yield the same CDR3. The V and J genes are TRBV28 and TRBJ1-1; D unresolved. Germline-derived CDR1 and CDR2 are MDHEN and SYDVKM. V lost 6 bases and J 6 bases, leaving 8 bases between the germline ends. CDR3 size: 11 residues. The CDR3 DNA reads as TGTGCCAGCAGGGGTCGGCCTGAAGCTTTCTTT. Residues: CASRGRPEAFF. Looking up the rest from reference TRBV28 and TRBJ1-1 gives the full variable domain: DVKVTQSSRYLVKRTGEKVFLECVQDMDHENMFWYRQDPGLGLRLIYFSYDVKMKEKGDIPEGYSVSREKKERFSLILESASTNQTSMYLCASRGRPEAFFGQGTRLTVV.

J is TRBJ2-3 and V is TRBV4-2, with 9 positions matching TRBD2. The CDR3 runs to 15 residues. The germline CDR1 and CDR2 sequences are LGHNA and YNFKEQ. V shed 1 base, J shed 4 bases, and the junction held 3 bases outside the gene matches. The CDR3 reads CASSQASGDSDTQYF. Written as DNA, the CDR3 is TGTGCCAGCAGCCAAGCTAGCGGGGACTCAGATACGCAGTATTTT.

The chain is built from TRBV9 and TRBJ1-3, with D unclear. The CDR3 has 16 residues. Trimming took 1 base from V and 0 from J, leaving 11 bases between them. CDR1 is SGDLS, CDR2 YYNGEE, per germline. CDR3 residues: CASSVTAQNSGNTIYF. The DNA for the CDR3 is TGTGCCAGCAGCGTAACTGCCCAGAACTCTGGAAACACCATATATTTT.

The rearrangement links TRBV7-9 to TRBJ2-7, with TRBD1 matching over 8 bases. The CDR3 sequence is 12 residues long. CDR1 is SEHNR, CDR2 FQNEAQ, per germline (reference sequence). Trimming cost V 8 bases and J 3 bases; bases outside gene matches: 3. Written as DNA, the CDR3 is TGTGCCAGCGAAGACAGGGGCTACGAGCAGTACTTC. Its translation is CASEDRGYEQYF.

The gene calls are TRBV5-1 and TRBJ2-3; D is uncertain. This CDR3 region has 14 residues. Trimming pared 2 bases from V and 4 bases from J, leaving 11 bases between. Germline lookup yields CDR1 SGHRS and CDR2 YFSETQ. In nucleotides, the CDR3 is TGCGCCAGCAGCTTAATAGTTTCCCCAGATACGCAGTATTTT. This translates into CASSLIVSPDTQYF.